Listed here is a single TCR beta chain. These data originate in a study of cytomegalovirus exposure and HLA in healthy donors. Generated by immunoSEQ multiplex PCR, the TCRdb table keeps only in-frame clones and is missing some. The sample contains approximately 53,000 clones, around 94% of which appear only once. Sequencing was performed on PBMCs. This receptor was identified in a man aged 18 to 29 in good health and CMV-seronegative.

In DNA, the CDR3 is TGTGCCAGCAGTTCGCAAGGACAGGTGGCGGGAAACACCATATATTTT. It yields the protein CASSSQGQVAGNTIYF. The chain recombines TRBV28 with TRBJ1-3, with 7 nucleotides matching TRBD1. Germline CDR1 and CDR2: MDHEN and SYDVKM. The CDR3 loop spans 16 amino acids. V gave up 4 bases and J gave up 4 bases; unmatched junction bases: 10.